The 11 T cell receptor beta chains below were found in one sample sequenced in a study of tumor-infiltrating lymphocytes in primary liver carcinoma. Starting from 500 ng of total RNA, TCR beta cDNA was produced with a primer in the constant region. Library construction for TCR beta comprised three nested multiplex PCR rounds performed with slightly modified ARM-PCR. A C-beta reverse primer and TRBV1-TRBV30 forward primers served in each of the first two PCR rounds, at about 9 cycles apiece. MiXCR was run by TCRdb on the multiplex PCR reads, yielding one entry per CDR3 protein. The table records approximately 300,000 distinct CDR3 sequences, more than 55% of them present only once. Blood RNA originated from unsorted whole blood, with germline DNA additionally extracted. Sequencing input: peripheral blood. These receptors were collected from a man aged 40-49 years with primary liver carcinoma and hepatitis B virus infection.

The rearrangement links TRBV10-3 to TRBJ2-5; D uncertain. Between the trimmed V and J ends, which lost 4 bases and 5 bases, there was a span of 11 bases. The germline V gene encodes CDR1 ENHRY and CDR2 SYGVKD. The CDR3 is made up of 13 amino acids. The DNA of the CDR3 is TGTGCCATCAGTGCGGGCGGAAGGGAGACCCAGTACTTC. Its translation is CAISAGGRETQYF.

This rearrangement joins TRBV7-8 to TRBJ2-7, with TRBD2 matching over 14 bases. CDR1 and CDR2 (germline): SGHVS, FQNEAQ. This CDR3 region has 18 residues. V shed 5 bases and J 6 bases; nucleotides not matched to a gene: 15. The chain's CDR3 is CASSVPRGGTSGSTEQYF. The CDR3 DNA is TGTGCCAGCAGCGTGCCTCGGGGGGGGACTAGCGGGAGCACCGAGCAGTACTTC.

V gene TRBV5-1 combines with J gene TRBJ1-3; D gene uncertain. The germline V and J ends were trimmed by 0 bases and 3 bases, with 7 bases remaining between them. The CDR3 runs 14 residues. Germline V gene data show CDR1 as SGHRS and CDR2 as YFSETQ. The DNA of the CDR3 is TGCGCCAGCAGCTTGGATAGCCGTGGAAACACCATATATTTT. Translation gives CASSLDSRGNTIYF. The full variable domain, in which reference TRBV5-1 and TRBJ1-3 provide the parts outside the CDR3, is KAGVTQTPRYLIKTRGQQVTLSCSPISGHRSVSWYQQTPGQGLQFLFEYFSETQRNKGNFPGRFSGRQFSNSRSEMNVSTLELGDSALYLCASSLDSRGNTIYFGEGSWLTVV.

The table lists this clonotype with a count of one. The rearrangement joins TRBV6-4 to TRBJ2-1, with D possibly matching TRBD2 (6 bases). Germline CDR1 reads MRHNA; CDR2 reads SNTAGT. The V and J ends lost 6 bases and 0 bases respectively, with 12 bases between them. CDR3 size: 15 residues. The CDR3 loop reads CASSPRDSSYNEQFF. The CDR3 region has the DNA TGTGCCAGCAGCCCCCGGGACTCCTCCTACAATGAGCAGTTCTTC.

On this clonotype itself: Since the CDR3 does not end with the conserved phenylalanine or tryptophan, this likely comes from a read error. The chain recombines TRBV29-1 with TRBJ2-7, with TRBD1 identical over 10 bases. This CDR3 has 15 residues. V trimming: 6 bases; J trimming: 3 bases; junction bases outside the gene matches: 11. In germline, CDR1 is SQVTM, CDR2 ANQGSEA. CDR3 DNA sequence: TGCAGCGTCACACGCGGACAGGGGGGCAGCTACGAGCAGTACTAC. Translated, it gives CSVTRGQGGSYEQYY.

The V call is TRBV7-9, the J call TRBJ2-1; perhaps D is TRBD1 or TRBD2 (5 bases each). Germline V gene sequence: CDR1 SEHNR, CDR2 FQNEAQ (reference sequence). This CDR3 has 15 residues. V was pared by 2 bases and J by 6 bases, with 14 bases between. Written as DNA, the CDR3 is TGTGCCAGCAGCTTAAGGGGACGGACCCTCAATGAGCAGTTCTTC. Translating gives CASSLRGRTLNEQFF.

As to this clonotype: The junction does not match germline at one end; this may be a read error. The genes are TRBV11-2 and TRBJ1-1; D not certain. Per germline, CDR1 SGHAT and CDR2 FQNNGV. The CDR3 contains 14 residues. DNA for the CDR3: TGTCCCAGCAGCTTAGACTTTTTGAACACTGAAGCTTTCTTT. This translates into CPSSLDFLNTEAFF.

In its sample, this clonotype was seen many times. This chain connects TRBV10-3 to TRBJ2-1; D may correspond to TRBD1 or TRBD2 (5 bases each). Germline V gives CDR1 ENHRY, CDR2 SYGVKD. The CDR3 is 13 amino acids. Trimming took 5 bases from V and 7 from J, leaving 12 bases between them. CDR3 protein: CAISSRGENEQFF. As DNA, the CDR3 is TGTGCCATCAGTTCGAGGGGTGAGAATGAGCAGTTCTTC.

This clonotype was seen ten or more times. The V call is TRBV4-1, the J call TRBJ2-2, with TRBD1 identical over 7 bases. This CDR3 has 14 residues. Germline-derived CDR1 and CDR2 are MGHRA and YSYEKL. V shed 4 bases and J 5 bases; nucleotides not matched to a gene: 4. The CDR3 nucleotides are TGCGCCAGCAGCCGACAGGGTTCAACCGGGGAGCTGTTTTTT. Protein product: CASSRQGSTGELFF.

Points on this clonotype: This sequence may be a read error, since a much larger clone differs from it by one base. The CDR3 here is CASSLGSIHSPYTQYF. The CDR3 region has the DNA TGTGCCAGCAGCTTGGGATCGATTCACTCTCCTTATACGCAGTATTTT. The gene calls are TRBV7-8 and TRBJ2-3; no firm D call. The CDR3 extends over 16 amino acids. CDR1 is SGHVS and CDR2 is FQNEAQ in the germline V gene. V was pared by 3 bases and J by 7 bases, with 20 bases between.

Comment on this clonotype: A much larger clone sits a single nucleotide away, making a read error possible. CDR3 bases: TGTGCCATGAGATCAGGACTAGCAGGGGCAGATACGCAGTATTTT. Translating it yields CAMRSGLAGADTQYF. The chain links TRBV10-3 to TRBJ2-3, with TRBD2 identical over 8 bases. V gave up 9 bases and J gave up 4 bases; unmatched junction bases: 12. The CDR3 has 15 residues. Germline V gene data show CDR1 as ENHRY and CDR2 as SYGVKD.